The text below deals with one TCR beta chain. Original data processing: Amplification with reference gene primers provided the estimates of nucleated cell counts. Profiling relied on immunoSEQ multiplex PCR, and the TCRdb table lists in-frame clones only, not all of them. V, J and clone size are those of that table, while D and trimming were read from the DNA. Of more than 150,000 clones detected, 65% to 85% appear once; the ten largest clones hold more than 4.5%. This sample was taken from a study of blood T cell repertoires in COVID-19. Background on the study: PBMCs, B-cell-depleted T cells, or T cells provided the cDNA or gDNA that made up the material.

The clonotype comes from a young woman with acute or convalescent COVID-19. Specimen: peripheral blood.

The CDR3 region is CAISGFGTGVRGAGYTF. The CDR3, as DNA: TGTGCCATCAGTGGGTTTGGGACAGGGGTTCGAGGGGCTGGCTACACCTTC. The chain has TRBV10-3 and TRBJ1-2, with TRBD1 identical over 10 bases. V trimming: 4 bases; J trimming: 7 bases; junction bases outside the gene matches: 15. Germline assignment: CDR1 ENHRY and CDR2 SYGVKD. CDR3 length: 17 amino acids.